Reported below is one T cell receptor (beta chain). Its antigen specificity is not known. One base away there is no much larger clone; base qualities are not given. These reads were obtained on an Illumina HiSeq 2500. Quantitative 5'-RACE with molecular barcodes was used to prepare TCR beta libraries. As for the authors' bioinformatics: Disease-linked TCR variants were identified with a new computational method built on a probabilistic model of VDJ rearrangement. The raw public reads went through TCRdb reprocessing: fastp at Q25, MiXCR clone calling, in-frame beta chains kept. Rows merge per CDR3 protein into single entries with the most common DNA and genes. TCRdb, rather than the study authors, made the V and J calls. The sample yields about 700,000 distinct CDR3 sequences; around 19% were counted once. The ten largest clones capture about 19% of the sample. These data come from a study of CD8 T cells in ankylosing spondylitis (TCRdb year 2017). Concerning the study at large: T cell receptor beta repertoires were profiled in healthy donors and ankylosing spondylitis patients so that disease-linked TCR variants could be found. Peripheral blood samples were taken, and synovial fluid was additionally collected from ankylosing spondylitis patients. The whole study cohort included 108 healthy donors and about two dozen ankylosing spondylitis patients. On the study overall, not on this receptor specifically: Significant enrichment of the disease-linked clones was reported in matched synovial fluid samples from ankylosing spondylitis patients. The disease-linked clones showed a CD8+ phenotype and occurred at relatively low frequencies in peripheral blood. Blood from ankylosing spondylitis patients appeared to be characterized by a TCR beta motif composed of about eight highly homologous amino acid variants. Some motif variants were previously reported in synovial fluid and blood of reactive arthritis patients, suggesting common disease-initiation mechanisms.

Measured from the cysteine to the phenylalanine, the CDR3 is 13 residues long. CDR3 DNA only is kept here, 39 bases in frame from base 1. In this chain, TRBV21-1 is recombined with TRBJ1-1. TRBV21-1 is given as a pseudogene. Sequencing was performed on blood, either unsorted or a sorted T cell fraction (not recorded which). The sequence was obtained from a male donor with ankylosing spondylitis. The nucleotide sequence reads TGTGCCAGCAGCACCGCAAAGAACACTGAAGCTTTCTTT. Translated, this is CASSTAKNTEAFF.